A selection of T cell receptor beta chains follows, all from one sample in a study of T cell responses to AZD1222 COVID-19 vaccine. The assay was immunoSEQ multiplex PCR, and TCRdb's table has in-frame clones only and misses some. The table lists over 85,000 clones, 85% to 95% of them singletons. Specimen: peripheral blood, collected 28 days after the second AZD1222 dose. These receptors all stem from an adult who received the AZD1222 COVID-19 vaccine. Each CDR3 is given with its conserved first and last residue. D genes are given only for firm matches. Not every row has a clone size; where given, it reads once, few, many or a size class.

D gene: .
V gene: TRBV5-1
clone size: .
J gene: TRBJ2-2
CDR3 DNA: TGCGCCAGCAGCTTGGGGGGATATTACGGGGAGCTGTTTTTT
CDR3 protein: CASSLGGYYGELFF

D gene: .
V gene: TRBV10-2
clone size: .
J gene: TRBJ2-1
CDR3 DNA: TGCGCCAGCACACGTCCTTCCTCCTACAATGAGCAGTTCTTC
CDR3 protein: CASTRPSSYNEQFF

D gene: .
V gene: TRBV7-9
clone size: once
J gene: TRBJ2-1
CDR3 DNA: TGTGCCAGCAGCTTAACCCGCCGGAATGAGCAGTTCTTC
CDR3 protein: CASSLTRRNEQFF

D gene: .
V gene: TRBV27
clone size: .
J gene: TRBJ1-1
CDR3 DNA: TGTGCCAGCAGTTTACGGGGAAACACTGAAGCTTTCTTT
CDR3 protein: CASSLRGNTEAFF

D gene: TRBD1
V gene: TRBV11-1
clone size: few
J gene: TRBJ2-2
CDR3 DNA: TGTGCCAGCAGCTTTCAGGGGGCGCCCGGCGGGGAGCTGTTTTTT
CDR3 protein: CASSFQGAPGGELFF

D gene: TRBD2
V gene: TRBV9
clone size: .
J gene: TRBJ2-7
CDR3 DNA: TGTGCCAGCAGCGTAGCTACGGGTGGGGGACTAGCGGGCGAGCAGTACTTC
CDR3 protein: CASSVATGGGLAGEQYF

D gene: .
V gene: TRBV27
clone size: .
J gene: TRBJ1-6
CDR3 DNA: TGTGCCAGCACCACCTCCTATAATTCACCCCTCCACTTT
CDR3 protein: CASTTSYNSPLHF

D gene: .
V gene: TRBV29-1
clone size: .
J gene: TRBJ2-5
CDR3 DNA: TGCAGCGCCGCGCTACAAGAGACCCAGTACTTC
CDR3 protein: CSAALQETQYF

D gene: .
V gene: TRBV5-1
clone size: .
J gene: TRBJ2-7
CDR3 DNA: TGCGCCAGCAGCCCGGGACTTCCGATGAACTCCTACGAGCAGTACTTC
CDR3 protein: CASSPGLPMNSYEQYF

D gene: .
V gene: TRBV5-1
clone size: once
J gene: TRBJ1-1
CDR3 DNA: TGCGCCAGCAGCTTGGGCCAGATGAACACTGAAGCTTTCTTT
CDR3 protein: CASSLGQMNTEAFF

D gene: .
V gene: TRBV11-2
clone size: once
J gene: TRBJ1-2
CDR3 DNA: TGTGCCAGCAGCCCTCGGGCCCGGGTAACGGTGAGCTACACCTTC
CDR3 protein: CASSPRARVTVSYTF

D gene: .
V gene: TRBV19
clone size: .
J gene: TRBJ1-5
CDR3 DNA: TGTGCCACCAAGGGAGCGCAGGGAGGGAATCAGCCCCAGCATTTT
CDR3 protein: CATKGAQGGNQPQHF

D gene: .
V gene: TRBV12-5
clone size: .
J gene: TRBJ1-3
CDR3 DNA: TGTGCTAGTGGTTGGACGTCTAAAGGAAACACCATATATTTT
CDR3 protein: CASGWTSKGNTIYF

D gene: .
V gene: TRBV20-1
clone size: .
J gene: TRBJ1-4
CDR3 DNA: TGCAGTGCTAGTGGGTTAGACAGGAGAATAGCAACTAATGAAAAACTGTTTTTT
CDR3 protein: CSASGLDRRIATNEKLFF

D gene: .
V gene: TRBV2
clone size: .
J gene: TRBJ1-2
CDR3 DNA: TGTGCCAGCAGTGCTTTGGCTTTTGGTTATGGCTACACCTTC
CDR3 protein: CASSALAFGYGYTF

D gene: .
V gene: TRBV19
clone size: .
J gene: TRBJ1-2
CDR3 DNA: TGTGCCAGTAGTATTTTCCAGAACTATGGCTACACCTTC
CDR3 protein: CASSIFQNYGYTF

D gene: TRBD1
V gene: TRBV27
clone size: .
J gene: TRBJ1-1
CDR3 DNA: TGTGCCAGCAGGACCCGGGACAGGGGCTTGGGGACTGAAGCTTTCTTT
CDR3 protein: CASRTRDRGLGTEAFF

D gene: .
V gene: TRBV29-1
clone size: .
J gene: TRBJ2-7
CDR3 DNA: TGCAGCGTTTTGAGGCCTTTATACTCCTACGAGCAGTACTTC
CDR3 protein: CSVLRPLYSYEQYF

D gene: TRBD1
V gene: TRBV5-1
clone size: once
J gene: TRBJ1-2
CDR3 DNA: TGCGCCAGCAGCGAAGGACAGGGCTTTGATTCCGGTGGCTACACCTTC
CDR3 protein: CASSEGQGFDSGGYTF

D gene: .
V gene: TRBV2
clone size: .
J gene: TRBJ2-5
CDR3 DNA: TGTGCCAGCAGGGAGTATGGGGAGACCCAGTACTTC
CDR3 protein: CASREYGETQYF

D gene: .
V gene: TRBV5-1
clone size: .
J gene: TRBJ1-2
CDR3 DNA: TGCGCCAGCAGCGTAGGGGGATTCTATGGCTACACCTTC
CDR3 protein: CASSVGGFYGYTF

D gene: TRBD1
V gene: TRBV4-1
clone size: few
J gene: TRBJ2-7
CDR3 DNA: TGCGCCAGCAGCCACATCGGGACAGGGAATGTCGAGCAGTACTTC
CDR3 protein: CASSHIGTGNVEQYF

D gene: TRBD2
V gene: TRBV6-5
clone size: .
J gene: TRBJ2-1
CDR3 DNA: TGTGCCGGCCGCAAACTAGCGGGAGTGAAGGATGAGCAGTTCTTC
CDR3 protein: CAGRKLAGVKDEQFF

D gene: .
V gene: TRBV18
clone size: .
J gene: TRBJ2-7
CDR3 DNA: TGTGCCAGCTCACCCCGACAGTCCTCGGGTCGAAGTAGTTCCTACGAGCAGTACTTC
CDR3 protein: CASSPRQSSGRSSSYEQYF

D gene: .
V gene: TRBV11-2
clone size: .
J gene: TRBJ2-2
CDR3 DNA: TGTGCCAGCAGCCCCGGTGGGGGTACCAACACCGGGGAGCTGTTTTTT
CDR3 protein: CASSPGGGTNTGELFF

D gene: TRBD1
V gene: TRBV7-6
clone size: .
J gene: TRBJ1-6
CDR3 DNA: TGTGCCAGCAGCTTAGCCGTACAGGGGGTTTCAAATTCACCCCTCCACTTT
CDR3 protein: CASSLAVQGVSNSPLHF

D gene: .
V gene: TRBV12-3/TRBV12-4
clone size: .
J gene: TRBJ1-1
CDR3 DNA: TGTGCCAGCAGGAATCAGCTTAACACTGAAGCTTTCTTT
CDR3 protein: CASRNQLNTEAFF

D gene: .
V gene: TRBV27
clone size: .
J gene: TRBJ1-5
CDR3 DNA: TGTGCCACCGCCCAAGGTGGCAATCAGCCCCAGCATTTT
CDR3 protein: CATAQGGNQPQHF

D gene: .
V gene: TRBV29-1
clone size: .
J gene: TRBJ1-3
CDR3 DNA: TGCAGCGGGACCGAGGGTTACACCATATATTTT
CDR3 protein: CSGTEGYTIYF

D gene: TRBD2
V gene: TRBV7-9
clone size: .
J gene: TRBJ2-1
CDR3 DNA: TGTGCCAGCAGCTTAGCGGTCACTAGCGGTTACAATGAGCAGTTCTTC
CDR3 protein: CASSLAVTSGYNEQFF

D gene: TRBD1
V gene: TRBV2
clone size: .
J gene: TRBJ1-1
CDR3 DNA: TGTGCCAGCAGTAAGATTTCGACAGGGAGCACTGAAGCTTTCTTT
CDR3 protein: CASSKISTGSTEAFF

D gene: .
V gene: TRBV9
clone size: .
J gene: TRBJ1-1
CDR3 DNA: TGTGCCAGCAGCGTGGGGGCCATAACGAACACTGAAGCTTTCTTT
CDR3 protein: CASSVGAITNTEAFF

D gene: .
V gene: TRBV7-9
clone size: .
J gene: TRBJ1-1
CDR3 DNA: TGTGCCAGCAGCGCATTACCATCGAGGGTAAACACTGAAGCTTTCTTT
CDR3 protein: CASSALPSRVNTEAFF

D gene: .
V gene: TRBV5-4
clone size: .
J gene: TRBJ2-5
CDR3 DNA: TGTGCCAGCACCCTTCAGGGGGGGGGAGGAGAGACCCAGTACTTC
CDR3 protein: CASTLQGGGGETQYF

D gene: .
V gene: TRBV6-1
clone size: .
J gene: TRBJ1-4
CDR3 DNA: TGTGCCAGCAGTGAGAAGGTCTCCACTAATGAAAAACTGTTTTTT
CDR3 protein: CASSEKVSTNEKLFF

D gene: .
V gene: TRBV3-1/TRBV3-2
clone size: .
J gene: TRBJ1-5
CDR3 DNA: TGTGCCAGCAGCCAAGGCCCCCAGCCCAACCATCAGCCCCAGCATTTT
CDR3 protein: CASSQGPQPNHQPQHF

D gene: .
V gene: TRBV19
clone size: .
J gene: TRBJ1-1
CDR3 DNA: TGTGCCAGTAGTAGCCGGAGGGGGGCAAGCACTGAAGCTTTCTTT
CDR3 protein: CASSSRRGASTEAFF

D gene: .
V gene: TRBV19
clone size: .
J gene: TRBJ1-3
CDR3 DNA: TGTGCCAGTAGTACCCTCGACAGGGGAAACACCATATATTTT
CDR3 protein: CASSTLDRGNTIYF

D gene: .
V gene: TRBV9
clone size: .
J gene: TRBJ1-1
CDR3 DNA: TGTGCCAGCAGCCCCCCCTGGGCGAATCCCACTGAAGCTTTCTTT
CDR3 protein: CASSPPWANPTEAFF

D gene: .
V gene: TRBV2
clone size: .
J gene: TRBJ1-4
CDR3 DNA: TGTGCCAGCAGTGCCAGGATTAATGAAAAACTGTTTTTT
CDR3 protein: CASSARINEKLFF

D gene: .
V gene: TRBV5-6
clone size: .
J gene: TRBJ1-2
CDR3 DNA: TGTGCCAGCAGCCGCGTAACAGTGAGCTTC
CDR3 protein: CASSRVTVSF

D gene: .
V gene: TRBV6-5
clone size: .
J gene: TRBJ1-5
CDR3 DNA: TGTGCCAGCAGAGACAGAGAATATAGCAATCAGCCCCAGCATTTT
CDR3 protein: CASRDREYSNQPQHF

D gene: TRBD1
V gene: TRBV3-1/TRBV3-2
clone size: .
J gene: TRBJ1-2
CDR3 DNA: TGTGCCAGCAGCAGACAGGGGGAAGCTGGCTACACCTTC
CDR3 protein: CASSRQGEAGYTF

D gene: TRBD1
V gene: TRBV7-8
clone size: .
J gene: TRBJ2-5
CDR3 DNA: TGTGCCAGCAGCTTAGAGGACAGGGGAAGGGAGACCCAGTACTTC
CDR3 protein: CASSLEDRGRETQYF

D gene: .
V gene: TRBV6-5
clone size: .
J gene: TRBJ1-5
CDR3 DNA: TGTGCCAGCAGTCCGGCAGGGATGGTTCCCCAGCATTTT
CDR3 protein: CASSPAGMVPQHF

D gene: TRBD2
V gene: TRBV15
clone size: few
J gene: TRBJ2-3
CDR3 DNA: TGTGCCACCAGCAGAGATAAGGCTAGCGGGGGTACGCAGTATTTT
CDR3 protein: CATSRDKASGGTQYF

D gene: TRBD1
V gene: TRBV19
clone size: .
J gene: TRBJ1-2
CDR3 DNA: TGTGCCAGTAGTATGACAGGGTACTATGGCTACACCTTC
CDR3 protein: CASSMTGYYGYTF

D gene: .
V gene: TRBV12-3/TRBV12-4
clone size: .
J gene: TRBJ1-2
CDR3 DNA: TGTGCCAGCAGTCCGGGGGAACACTATGGCTACACCTTC
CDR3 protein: CASSPGEHYGYTF

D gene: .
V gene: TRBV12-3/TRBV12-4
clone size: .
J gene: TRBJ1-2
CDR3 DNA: TGTGCCTCTAAAGGGTTGCCAACCTATGGCTACACCTTC
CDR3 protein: CASKGLPTYGYTF

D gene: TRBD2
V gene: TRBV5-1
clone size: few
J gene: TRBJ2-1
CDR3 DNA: TGCGCCAGCAGCTTGGCCCTTTTTCTTAGCGGGGGGAATGAGCAGTTCTTC
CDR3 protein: CASSLALFLSGGNEQFF

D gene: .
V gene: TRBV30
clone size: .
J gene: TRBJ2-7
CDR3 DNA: TGTGCCTGGAAAGGGGATCCTACCTACGAGCAGTACTTC
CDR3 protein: CAWKGDPTYEQYF

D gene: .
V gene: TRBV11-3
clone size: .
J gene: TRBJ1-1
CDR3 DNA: TGTGCCAGCAGCTTAGATGGGCCAGACACTGAAGCTTTCTTT
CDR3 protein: CASSLDGPDTEAFF

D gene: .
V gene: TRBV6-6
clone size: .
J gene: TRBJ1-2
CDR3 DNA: TGTGCCAGCAGTTACTCGGCTGGCTACACCTTC
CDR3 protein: CASSYSAGYTF

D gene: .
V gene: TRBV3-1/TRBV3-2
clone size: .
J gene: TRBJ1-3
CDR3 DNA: TGTGCCAGCAGCCAAGATGGCGGAGGATTAGGAAACACCATATATTTT
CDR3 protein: CASSQDGGGLGNTIYF

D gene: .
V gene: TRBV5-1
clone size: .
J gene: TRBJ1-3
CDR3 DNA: TGCGCCAGCAGCCCAGCGACGGGCTCTGGAAACACCATATATTTT
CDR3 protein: CASSPATGSGNTIYF

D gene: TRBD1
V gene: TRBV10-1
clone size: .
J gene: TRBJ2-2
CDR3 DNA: TGCGCCAGCACGTGGGACAGTCCGACCGGGGAGCTGTTTTTT
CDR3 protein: CASTWDSPTGELFF